Sequencing of this T cell receptor (beta chain) was carried out in a study of blood T cell repertoires in COVID-19 (dated by TCRdb to the early 2020s). Regarding the research as a whole: The collaborator samples originated in the United States, Italy and Spain and spanned the acute and convalescent phases of COVID-19. The prospective study material was composed of cDNA or gDNA derived from T cells, B-cell-depleted T cells, or PBMCs. Subjects who had been exposed to COVID-19, were actively infected with it, or had recovered from it provided the deeply sampled blood TCRbeta repertoires that made up the dataset. The repertoires were made available in a free public database intended to serve as a resource for research on the immune response to SARS-CoV-2. The samples were drawn from two sources: the first 160 participants of the ongoing ImmuneRACE study, and 1,200 or so subjects contributed by 6 global collaborators. The sample metadata nearly always contained a de-identified subject ID, COVID-19 status, age in years and sex. Where available, HLA class I and class II types were obtained from metadata supplied by the sample provider rather than from assay-based typing. Results and caveats for the whole study, not just this receptor: The quantity of clinical and demographic metadata differed by source and by participant and was supplied without curation.

The germline V gene (reference sequence) yields LNHNV for CDR1 and YYDKDF for CDR2. Here V drops 0 bases and J drops 6 bases, and the junction holds 6 bases not matched to any gene. The CDR3 has 16 amino acids, counting the end cysteine and phenylalanine. The sequence is cut down to CDR3 DNA, 48 bases in frame from base 1. In the prospective study, participants were about 18 to 100 years old, resided in about 25 geographic areas of the United States, and were enrolled through a virtual design. Cohort assignment in the prospective study relied on participant-reported clinical history from a screening survey and a study questionnaire. For ImmuneRACE Cohort 3, a participant was defined as recovered based on two consecutive negative NP/OP PCR tests, clearance by a healthcare professional, or resolution of symptoms. In the prospective study, whole blood, serum and a nasopharyngeal or oropharyngeal swab were collected from each participant by mobile phlebotomists. Over an approximately 2-month period, participants in the prospective study had the option of providing additional blood draws and questionnaires. Before DNA extraction, prospective study blood samples were shipped either frozen or at room temperature.

TCRbeta CDR3 regions were amplified from genomic DNA by means of the immunoSEQ Assay, a bias-controlled multiplex PCR. The original methods were these. The number of nucleated cells in each sample was estimated from the amplification of reference gene primers within the assay. To quantify the absolute abundance of each unique TCRbeta CDR3 rearrangement, sequence reads were collapsed and filtered. Productive Simpson clonality was computed per sample as the square root of Simpson's diversity index over productive rearrangements. TCRdb took this table from immuneACCESS and kept in-frame rearrangements with V and J called. Such tables lack part of the clones; where checked against another copy, unresolved V genes explain under half of the gap, and the rest is unexplained. For V, J and clone size, that table is used; D and trimming come from the DNA. This sample is represented by roughly 200,000 clones; about nine tenths of them were singletons. 2% to 2.5% of the sample is in the top ten clones.

In regard to this clone: It lacks a known antigen. Base qualities are not at hand, and no much larger clone is one base apart.

The chain is made from TRBV15 and TRBJ1-5, and TRBD1 aligns with 9 junction nucleotides. The receptor was derived from a woman aged 25 to 45 who had recovered from COVID-19. Input material: PBMCs or T cells enriched from blood (not recorded which). In nucleotides, the sequence is TGTGCCACCAGCAGAGATTACAGGGGGCTGTTTCAGCCCCAGCATTTT. This is translated as CATSRDYRGLFQPQHF.